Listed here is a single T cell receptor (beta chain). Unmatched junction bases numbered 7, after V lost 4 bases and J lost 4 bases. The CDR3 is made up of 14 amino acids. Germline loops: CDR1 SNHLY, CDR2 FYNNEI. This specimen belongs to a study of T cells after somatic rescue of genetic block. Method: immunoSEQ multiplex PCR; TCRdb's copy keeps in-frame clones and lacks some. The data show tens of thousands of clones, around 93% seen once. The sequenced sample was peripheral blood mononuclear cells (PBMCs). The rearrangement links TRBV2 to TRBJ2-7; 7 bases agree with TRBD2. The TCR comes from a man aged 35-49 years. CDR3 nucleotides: TGTGCCAGCAGTGCTCGCGGGAGTGTGTACGAGCAGTACTTC. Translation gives CASSARGSVYEQYF.